The sample holds one count of the clone carrying this TCR beta chain. Its antigen is as yet unknown. Other nucleotide sequences in the sample specify the same CDR3. Profiled with immunoSEQ multiplex PCR; TCRdb holds only in-frame clones, not every one. The table records over 2 million clones, less than 95% of them present only once. The data originate from a study of shared clonotypes between healthy human individuals. On the study more broadly: Per donor, three plates held CD4 naive cells, three held CD4 memory, two held CD8 naive and one held CD8 memory.

Germline V lookup: CDR1 MDHEN, CDR2 SYDVKM. The CDR3 sequence is 12 residues long. Trimming shortened V by 2 bases and J by 5 bases, and 3 bases separated the two germline ends. The study, taken as a whole, reports: Sorted-subset sequencing, rarefaction showed, was incomplete despite large depth. The genetic and exposure-history diversity represented was limited by few donors.

The receptor was isolated from a man between 18 and 29 years old in good health. Some clones in this sample may be carry-over from other donors' samples. Specimen: naive CD4+ T cells from PBMCs. Described subset: CD45RA+ positively selected. The chain carries TRBV28 and TRBJ2-2; D unresolved. CDR3 DNA: TGTGCCAGCAGTTTAAGGACCGGGGAGCTGTTTTTT. It is translated as CASSLRTGELFF. Variable domain in full (rest from reference TRBV28 and TRBJ2-2): DVKVTQSSRYLVKRTGEKVFLECVQDMDHENMFWYRQDPGLGLRLIYFSYDVKMKEKGDIPEGYSVSREKKERFSLILESASTNQTSMYLCASSLRTGELFFGEGSRLTVL.